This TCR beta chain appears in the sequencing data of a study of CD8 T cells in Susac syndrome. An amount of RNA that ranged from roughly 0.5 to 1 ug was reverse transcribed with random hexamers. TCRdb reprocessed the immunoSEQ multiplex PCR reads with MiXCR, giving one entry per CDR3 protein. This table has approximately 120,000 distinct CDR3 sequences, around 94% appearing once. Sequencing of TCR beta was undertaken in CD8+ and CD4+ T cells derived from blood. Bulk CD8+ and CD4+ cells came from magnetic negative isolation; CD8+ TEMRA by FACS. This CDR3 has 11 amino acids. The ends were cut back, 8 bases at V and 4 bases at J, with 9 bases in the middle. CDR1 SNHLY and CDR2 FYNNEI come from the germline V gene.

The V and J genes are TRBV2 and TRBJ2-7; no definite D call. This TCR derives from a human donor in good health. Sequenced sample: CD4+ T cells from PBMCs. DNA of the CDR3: TGTGCCAGCGCCCCTTCTTACGAGCAGTACTTC. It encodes CASAPSYEQYF.